This T cell receptor (beta chain) was recovered during a study of blood T cell repertoires in COVID-19. Looking at the study overall: COVID-19 samples from acute and convalescent phases originated in the United States, Italy and Spain.

Per the original methods: Amplified reference gene primers provided the basis for estimating nucleated cell counts. The protocol was immunoSEQ multiplex PCR, while the TCRdb copy is restricted to in-frame clones and leaves out a portion. D and trimming come from the DNA, and the V and J calls and clone size come from that table. Of under 150,000 clones listed, 75% to 90% are singletons. The ends were cut back, 0 bases at V and 0 bases at J, with 6 bases in the middle. This CDR3 is 15 amino acids long. Germline CDR1 reads ENHRY; CDR2 reads SYGVKD. The receptor's source is a woman aged 55-70 years with COVID-19, enrolled during active disease. The genes are TRBV10-3 and TRBJ1-5; D gene uncertain. Specimen: peripheral blood. CDR3 loop: CAISESADSNQPQHF. The CDR3 DNA reads TGTGCCATCAGTGAGTCGGCGGATAGCAATCAGCCCCAGCATTTT.